These T cell receptor beta chains were read from a single sample in a study of cytomegalovirus exposure and HLA in healthy donors. TCRdb's copy holds only in-frame clones and misses some; the assay was immunoSEQ multiplex PCR. The table includes some 150,000 clones, over 75% detected once. Sequenced input: PBMCs. These receptor sequences come from a woman in her thirties or forties in good health and CMV-seropositive. Both conserved end residues are part of each CDR3. The order of the fields is CDR3 protein, CDR3 DNA, J gene, D gene, clone size, V gene. D genes are given only for firm matches. Rows may omit the clone size; those that give it use once, few, many or a size class.

cdr3_aa: CACLTGTGFRGDGHTF
cdr3_nt: TGTGCCTGCCTGACCGGGACAGGGTTTCGTGGGGATGGCCACACCTTC
j_call: TRBJ1-2
d_call: TRBD1
clone_size: once
v_call: TRBV30

cdr3_aa: CASSIVGSVYEQYF
cdr3_nt: TGTGCCAGTAGTATAGTTGGTAGCGTCTACGAGCAGTACTTC
j_call: TRBJ2-7
d_call: -
clone_size: -
v_call: TRBV19

cdr3_aa: CASSMGQGYYEQYF
cdr3_nt: TGTGCCAGCAGCATGGGACAGGGATACTACGAGCAGTACTTC
j_call: TRBJ2-7
d_call: TRBD1
clone_size: -
v_call: TRBV7-8

cdr3_aa: CASSFLSGYTF
cdr3_nt: TGTGCCAGCAGTTTTTTGAGTGGCTACACCTTC
j_call: TRBJ1-2
d_call: -
clone_size: -
v_call: TRBV28

cdr3_aa: CASSYRAYSNQPQHF
cdr3_nt: TGTGCCAGCAGCTACAGGGCTTATAGCAATCAGCCCCAGCATTTT
j_call: TRBJ1-5
d_call: -
clone_size: -
v_call: TRBV27

cdr3_aa: CASSLQGSNQPQHF
cdr3_nt: TGTGCCAGCAGCCTACAGGGGAGCAATCAGCCCCAGCATTTT
j_call: TRBJ1-5
d_call: TRBD1
clone_size: -
v_call: TRBV7-9

cdr3_aa: CASSLAGGREQFF
cdr3_nt: TGTGCCAGCAGCCTAGCGGGAGGGCGCGAGCAGTTCTTC
j_call: TRBJ2-1
d_call: TRBD2
clone_size: -
v_call: TRBV11-3

cdr3_aa: CASNRGANYEQYF
cdr3_nt: TGTGCCAGCAACCGGGGGGCTAACTACGAGCAGTACTTC
j_call: TRBJ2-7
d_call: -
clone_size: -
v_call: TRBV25-1

cdr3_aa: CASSSRTGNTDTQYF
cdr3_nt: TGTGCCAGCAGCTCCCGGACAGGGAACACAGATACGCAGTATTTT
j_call: TRBJ2-3
d_call: TRBD1
clone_size: -
v_call: TRBV5-4

cdr3_aa: CASSLRRVETQYF
cdr3_nt: TGTGCCAGCAGTCTCCGGCGGGTAGAGACCCAGTACTTC
j_call: TRBJ2-5
d_call: -
clone_size: -
v_call: TRBV6-5